This is a list of T cell receptor beta chains from one sample in a study of early T cells in non-severe SARS-CoV-2 infection. TCRdb recomputed calls from the 5' RACE reads with MiXCR, one row per CDR3 protein. The table includes 35,000 to 45,000 distinct CDR3 sequences, over 4.5% detected once. The sample comprised whole blood. The origin of the receptors is an adult who was a healthcare worker with PCR-confirmed SARS-CoV-2 infection or an uninfected control (not recorded which). Both conserved end residues are part of each CDR3. Fields, in order: J gene, V gene, clone size, D gene, CDR3 DNA, CDR3 protein. The D gene is left open where the match is weak. Size tells how often a clone was seen (once, few, many) or the class of an expanded clone, and some rows leave it out.

j_call: TRBJ2-1
v_call: TRBV2
clone_size: many
d_call: TRBD2
cdr3_nt: TGTGCCAGCAGTGAAAGGCTGGCGGGAGAAGTTGTGCAGTTCTTC
cdr3_aa: CASSERLAGEVVQFF

j_call: TRBJ2-5
v_call: TRBV2
clone_size: many
d_call: -
cdr3_nt: TGTGCCAGCAGTGAAGGGGCTCACAGCGGCCAAGAGACCCAGTACTTC
cdr3_aa: CASSEGAHSGQETQYF

j_call: TRBJ2-5
v_call: TRBV29-1
clone_size: -
d_call: -
cdr3_nt: TGCAGCGTTGAGGGAGCGAGGGGCTACGGGACCCAGTACTTC
cdr3_aa: CSVEGARGYGTQYF

j_call: TRBJ2-7
v_call: TRBV6-6
clone_size: few
d_call: TRBD1
cdr3_nt: TGTGCCACCTCCCGGGACAGTGCCTACGAGCAGTACTTC
cdr3_aa: CATSRDSAYEQYF

j_call: TRBJ2-7
v_call: TRBV5-1
clone_size: many
d_call: TRBD2
cdr3_nt: TGCGCCAGCAGCGGTGGACTAGCGGGAGAGGGGAACGAGCAGTACTTC
cdr3_aa: CASSGGLAGEGNEQYF

j_call: TRBJ1-2
v_call: TRBV7-9
clone_size: -
d_call: -
cdr3_nt: TGTGCCAGCAGCTCGTTCCCTGGCTATGGCTACACCTTC
cdr3_aa: CASSSFPGYGYTF

j_call: TRBJ2-5
v_call: TRBV20-1
clone_size: many
d_call: -
cdr3_nt: TGCAGTGCTAGCATGGCGGAGACCCAGTACTTC
cdr3_aa: CSASMAETQYF

j_call: TRBJ2-1
v_call: TRBV20-1
clone_size: many
d_call: -
cdr3_nt: TGCAGTGCTACGAACTCGAGGAGCTCCTACAATGAGCAGTTCTTC
cdr3_aa: CSATNSRSSYNEQFF

j_call: TRBJ2-5
v_call: TRBV2
clone_size: -
d_call: TRBD2
cdr3_nt: TGTGCCAGCAGTGAACCTAGCGGAGCACAAGAGACCCAGTACTTC
cdr3_aa: CASSEPSGAQETQYF

j_call: TRBJ2-7
v_call: TRBV18
clone_size: -
d_call: -
cdr3_nt: TGTGCCAGCTCACCATACGTACCGGGGACGGATTCTTACGAGCAGTACTTC
cdr3_aa: CASSPYVPGTDSYEQYF

j_call: TRBJ2-7
v_call: TRBV7-8
clone_size: many
d_call: -
cdr3_nt: TGTGCCAGCAGCTTAAGTACGAGAGAATTGTCCTACGAGCAGTACTTC
cdr3_aa: CASSLSTRELSYEQYF

j_call: TRBJ2-1
v_call: TRBV7-2
clone_size: many
d_call: -
cdr3_nt: TGTGCCAGCAGCTCCAGACAGTACAATGAGCAGTTCTTC
cdr3_aa: CASSSRQYNEQFF

j_call: TRBJ2-3
v_call: TRBV10-3
clone_size: -
d_call: -
cdr3_nt: TGTGCCATAGGGACAGATACGCAGTATTTT
cdr3_aa: CAIGTDTQYF

j_call: TRBJ2-1
v_call: TRBV14
clone_size: -
d_call: -
cdr3_nt: TGTGCCAGCAGCCAATTGGAGGGACTCTACAATGAGCAGTTCTTC
cdr3_aa: CASSQLEGLYNEQFF

j_call: TRBJ2-3
v_call: TRBV9
clone_size: few
d_call: TRBD1
cdr3_nt: TGTGCCAGCAGCCCGCGACAGGGGCCCACAGATACGCAGTATTTT
cdr3_aa: CASSPRQGPTDTQYF

j_call: TRBJ1-2
v_call: TRBV19
clone_size: few
d_call: -
cdr3_nt: TGTGCCAGTAGTAAGGAGGGCTATGGCTACACCTTC
cdr3_aa: CASSKEGYGYTF

j_call: TRBJ1-3
v_call: TRBV30
clone_size: many
d_call: -
cdr3_nt: TGTGCCTGGGGGTCGAACTCTGGAAACACCATATATTTT
cdr3_aa: CAWGSNSGNTIYF

j_call: TRBJ2-7
v_call: TRBV28
clone_size: many
d_call: -
cdr3_nt: TGTGCCAGCAGCCTCCAATGGCGGTACGAGCAGTACTTC
cdr3_aa: CASSLQWRYEQYF

j_call: TRBJ2-3
v_call: TRBV5-1
clone_size: many
d_call: -
cdr3_nt: TGCGCCAGCAGCGCCCGACAGATCACAGATACGCAGTATTTT
cdr3_aa: CASSARQITDTQYF

j_call: TRBJ1-5
v_call: TRBV7-9
clone_size: many
d_call: -
cdr3_nt: TGTGCCAGCACCAGAGCCGATCAGCCCCAGCATTTT
cdr3_aa: CASTRADQPQHF

j_call: TRBJ2-5
v_call: TRBV9
clone_size: many
d_call: -
cdr3_nt: TGTGCCAGCAGCGTAGCCTATACCACTGAGACCCAGTACTTC
cdr3_aa: CASSVAYTTETQYF

j_call: TRBJ2-1
v_call: TRBV24-1
clone_size: many
d_call: -
cdr3_nt: TGTGCCACCAGTGATTTTCTGACTTACGAGCAGTTCTTC
cdr3_aa: CATSDFLTYEQFF

j_call: TRBJ1-1
v_call: TRBV7-2
clone_size: many
d_call: -
cdr3_nt: TGTGCCAGCAGCTTAGCTCTAAGGGCCTCTGGGAGTATGAACACTGAAGCTTTCTTT
cdr3_aa: CASSLALRASGSMNTEAFF

j_call: TRBJ1-6
v_call: TRBV7-2
clone_size: many
d_call: -
cdr3_nt: TGTGCCAGCAGCCGACTCCAGCTTGCGAATTCACCCCTCCACTTT
cdr3_aa: CASSRLQLANSPLHF

j_call: TRBJ2-5
v_call: TRBV20-1
clone_size: many
d_call: -
cdr3_nt: TGCAGTGCTAGAGATCGGGTGGGAGAGACCCAGTACTTC
cdr3_aa: CSARDRVGETQYF

j_call: TRBJ2-7
v_call: TRBV20-1
clone_size: many
d_call: TRBD2
cdr3_nt: TGCAGTGCTAGGCTTGGACTAGCGGGAATCTACGAGCAGTACTTC
cdr3_aa: CSARLGLAGIYEQYF

j_call: TRBJ2-2
v_call: TRBV6-5
clone_size: many
d_call: TRBD1
cdr3_nt: TGTGCCAGCAGCTCCGGACAGGGGTACACCGGGGAGCTGTTTTTT
cdr3_aa: CASSSGQGYTGELFF

j_call: TRBJ2-5
v_call: TRBV6-1
clone_size: few
d_call: -
cdr3_nt: TGTGCCAGCAGTGAATACGGAGAGACCCAGTACTTC
cdr3_aa: CASSEYGETQYF

j_call: TRBJ2-1
v_call: TRBV12-3/TRBV12-4
clone_size: many
d_call: TRBD2
cdr3_nt: TGTGCCAGCAGCGAACCGGCCTGGACTAGCGCCTTTGTCGGTGAGCAGTTCTTC
cdr3_aa: CASSEPAWTSAFVGEQFF

j_call: TRBJ2-1
v_call: TRBV5-1
clone_size: many
d_call: TRBD2
cdr3_nt: TGCGCCAGCAGCCCGAGACTAGCGGGCTATGAGCAGTTCTTC
cdr3_aa: CASSPRLAGYEQFF

j_call: TRBJ2-7
v_call: TRBV7-9
clone_size: many
d_call: -
cdr3_nt: -
cdr3_aa: CASSFVGQGARVEYF

j_call: TRBJ2-2
v_call: TRBV6-1
clone_size: many
d_call: -
cdr3_nt: TGTGCCAGCAGTGTCGGGTCAACTATCGGGGGCGGGGAGCTGTTTTTT
cdr3_aa: CASSVGSTIGGGELFF

j_call: TRBJ1-5
v_call: TRBV5-6
clone_size: many
d_call: -
cdr3_nt: TGTGCCAGCAGCTTGGCCGGGGGTACAGGGCAGCCCCAGCATTTT
cdr3_aa: CASSLAGGTGQPQHF

j_call: TRBJ1-2
v_call: TRBV20-1
clone_size: many
d_call: -
cdr3_nt: TGCAGTGCTAGAGTGGGGGGAACTAACTATGGCTACACCTTC
cdr3_aa: CSARVGGTNYGYTF

j_call: TRBJ2-2
v_call: TRBV18
clone_size: many
d_call: -
cdr3_nt: TGTGCCAGCTCACCACTCTCCGGGGAGCTGTTTTTT
cdr3_aa: CASSPLSGELFF

j_call: TRBJ2-1
v_call: TRBV10-3
clone_size: few
d_call: TRBD2
cdr3_nt: TGTGCCATCAGCGGACTAGACAGCTCCTACAATGAGCAGTTCTTC
cdr3_aa: CAISGLDSSYNEQFF

j_call: TRBJ1-2
v_call: TRBV28
clone_size: few
d_call: -
cdr3_nt: TGTGCCAGCAGTACGGAGTATGGCTACACCTTC
cdr3_aa: CASSTEYGYTF

j_call: TRBJ2-2
v_call: TRBV13
clone_size: many
d_call: -
cdr3_nt: TGTGCCAGCAGCGACGACACCCTCGGGAACACCGGGGAGCTGTTTTTT
cdr3_aa: CASSDDTLGNTGELFF

j_call: TRBJ2-7
v_call: TRBV20-1
clone_size: many
d_call: TRBD1
cdr3_nt: TGCAGTGCTAGAGAAAAAACAGGGGGAGAGCAGTACTTC
cdr3_aa: CSAREKTGGEQYF

j_call: TRBJ2-2
v_call: TRBV5-1
clone_size: many
d_call: TRBD2
cdr3_nt: TGCGCCAGCAGCGCGGCACCATCCCTAGCGGGAGGGCCGGTCGGGGAGCTGTTTTTT
cdr3_aa: CASSAAPSLAGGPVGELFF

j_call: TRBJ1-5
v_call: TRBV12-3/TRBV12-4
clone_size: many
d_call: -
cdr3_nt: TGTGCCAGCAGAGGCGCGGGGGCCAGTCAGCCCCAGCATTTT
cdr3_aa: CASRGAGASQPQHF

j_call: TRBJ1-6
v_call: TRBV7-2
clone_size: many
d_call: -
cdr3_nt: TGTGCCAGCAGCCCGCGTCTTGAGGGCTGGAATTCACCCCTCCACTTT
cdr3_aa: CASSPRLEGWNSPLHF

j_call: TRBJ1-5
v_call: TRBV6-1
clone_size: many
d_call: -
cdr3_nt: TGTGCCAGCAGTGTTACAGGGAATCAGCCCCAGCATTTT
cdr3_aa: CASSVTGNQPQHF

j_call: TRBJ2-2
v_call: TRBV11-2
clone_size: many
d_call: -
cdr3_nt: TGTGCCAGCAGCTTTCGCCGCCAGGCGAACACCGGGGAGCTGTTTTTT
cdr3_aa: CASSFRRQANTGELFF

j_call: TRBJ2-2
v_call: TRBV5-5
clone_size: many
d_call: TRBD1
cdr3_nt: TGTGCCAGCAGCTCGGAGACAGGGCCTCGCACCGGGGAGCTGTTTTTT
cdr3_aa: CASSSETGPRTGELFF

j_call: TRBJ2-7
v_call: TRBV5-1
clone_size: many
d_call: -
cdr3_nt: TGCGCCAGCAGCTTTACGGGACCGGTACGCTACGAGCAGTACTTC
cdr3_aa: CASSFTGPVRYEQYF

j_call: TRBJ1-5
v_call: TRBV30
clone_size: -
d_call: -
cdr3_nt: TGTGCCTGGAGTAGGGATAGCAATCAGCCCCAGCATTTT
cdr3_aa: CAWSRDSNQPQHF

j_call: TRBJ2-5
v_call: TRBV11-3
clone_size: -
d_call: TRBD2
cdr3_nt: TGTGCCAGCAGCTATGGACTAGCGGGAGTGGAGACCCAGTACTTC
cdr3_aa: CASSYGLAGVETQYF

j_call: TRBJ2-5
v_call: TRBV5-1
clone_size: many
d_call: -
cdr3_nt: TGCGCCAGCAGCGCGACAGCCCTAGGGGAGACCCAGTACTTC
cdr3_aa: CASSATALGETQYF

j_call: TRBJ1-6
v_call: TRBV1
clone_size: many
d_call: -
cdr3_nt: TGCACCAGCAGCCATCCCTCACCCCTCCACTTT
cdr3_aa: CTSSHPSPLHF

j_call: TRBJ1-4
v_call: TRBV15
clone_size: many
d_call: -
cdr3_nt: TGTGCCACCACCCAGCCGGGACGGGATGCAACTAATGAAAAACTGTTTTTT
cdr3_aa: CATTQPGRDATNEKLFF

j_call: TRBJ1-2
v_call: TRBV4-3
clone_size: few
d_call: TRBD1
cdr3_nt: TGCGCCAGCAGCCAACAGCTTGCAGGGGGCCACTATGGCTACACCTTC
cdr3_aa: CASSQQLAGGHYGYTF

j_call: TRBJ2-5
v_call: TRBV2
clone_size: -
d_call: -
cdr3_nt: TGTGCCAGCTGCCTTAGGACCCAGTACCAAGAGACCCAGTACTTC
cdr3_aa: CASCLRTQYQETQYF

j_call: TRBJ1-3
v_call: TRBV7-9
clone_size: few
d_call: -
cdr3_nt: TGTGCCAGCAGCTTAGAAGGACCTGGAAACACCATATATTTT
cdr3_aa: CASSLEGPGNTIYF

j_call: TRBJ2-5
v_call: TRBV5-1
clone_size: many
d_call: -
cdr3_nt: TGCGCCAGCAGTCGTGGGGACACTCAAGAGACCCAGTACTTC
cdr3_aa: CASSRGDTQETQYF

j_call: TRBJ2-1
v_call: TRBV11-1
clone_size: -
d_call: TRBD1
cdr3_nt: TGTGCCAGCATGGGCCAAGGACAGGGCTCCTACAATGAGCAGTTCTTC
cdr3_aa: CASMGQGQGSYNEQFF

j_call: TRBJ1-1
v_call: TRBV7-9
clone_size: few
d_call: -
cdr3_nt: TGTGCCAGCAGCTTAGAGGTGAACACTGAAGCTTTCTTT
cdr3_aa: CASSLEVNTEAFF

j_call: TRBJ1-5
v_call: TRBV12-3/TRBV12-4
clone_size: many
d_call: -
cdr3_nt: TGTGCCAGCAGTCGACAGACCAATCAGCCCCAGCATTTT
cdr3_aa: CASSRQTNQPQHF